The clone carrying this T cell receptor beta chain was seen only a few times. Its antigen is undetermined. The CDR3 has 17 residues. The germline V and J ends were trimmed by 5 bases and 5 bases, with 22 bases remaining between them. Sample-barcoded 5' priming and a J-beta primer mix drove a second PCR of about 7 to 12 cycles. TCRdb redid the calling of the 5' RACE reads with MiXCR, one entry per CDR3 protein. The data contain about 1 million distinct CDR3 sequences, approximately 25% of them singletons. Every donor contributed about 10 milliliters of peripheral blood by blood draw. This entry belongs to a study of blood T cells in healthy people across ages. The study, taken as a whole, reports: There was a strong correlation between TCR beta diversity and naive T cell percentage. Older individuals had lower TCR beta diversity per million T cells (the decline was roughly linear).

A further study also used this sample, focusing on T cells of mothers and their children.

The chain joins TRBV12-3 or TRBV12-4 to TRBJ2-1; D possibly corresponds to TRBD2 (7 bases). This receptor was obtained from a girl aged 2-9 years in good health. The sequenced material came from blood. The CDR3 protein is CASSMGGGGGGNNEQFF. The CDR3 nucleotides are TGTGCCAGCAGTATGGGGGGGGGAGGGGGAGGAAACAATGAGCAGTTCTTC.